The 2 T cell receptor beta chains presented below share a single source sample, sequenced in a study of T cell repertoires in aging, cancer and after chemotherapy. Peripheral blood genomic DNA, not sorted cells or RNA, was the template. Multiplex touch-down PCR with TRB-A/B primers amplified rearranged V-D-J TRB sequences. TCRdb called the multiplex PCR reads again in MiXCR, with one record for every CDR3 protein. The data contain 8,000 or so distinct CDR3 sequences, roughly half of them seen just once; the ten biggest clones take up approximately 3.5%. Sequencing was performed on blood. The receptors here all came from a human donor with a solid tumor.

This clonotype was seen more than once but under ten times. The V gene is TRBV5-1, the J gene TRBJ1-2, with a possible D match to TRBD1 (6 bases). Trimming pared 0 bases from V and 4 bases from J, leaving 16 bases between. This CDR3 region has 16 residues. Germline CDR1 SGHRS, CDR2 YFSETQ. The CDR3 DNA reads as TGCGCCAGCAGCTTGGATCCGGCCAGAGGGGGCTATGGCTACACCTTC. As protein: CASSLDPARGGYGYTF.

This chain joins TRBV7-9 and TRBJ2-3; 9 positions agree with TRBD2. This CDR3 region has 15 residues. The V segment lost 2 bases and the J segment 5 bases; nucleotides outside the gene matches: 5. Germline CDR1 SEHNR, CDR2 FQNEAQ (reference sequence). CDR3 DNA sequence: TGTGCCAGCAGCTTAATAGCGGGAGAATTAGATACGCAGTATTTT. Translated, it gives CASSLIAGELDTQYF. Using reference TRBV7-9 and TRBJ2-3 for the parts outside the CDR3, the full variable domain is DTGVSQNPRHKITKRGQNVTFRCDPISEHNRLYWYRQTLGQGPEFLTYFQNEAQLEKSRLLSDRFSAERPKGSFSTLEIQRTEQGDSAMYLCASSLIAGELDTQYFGPGTRLTVL.